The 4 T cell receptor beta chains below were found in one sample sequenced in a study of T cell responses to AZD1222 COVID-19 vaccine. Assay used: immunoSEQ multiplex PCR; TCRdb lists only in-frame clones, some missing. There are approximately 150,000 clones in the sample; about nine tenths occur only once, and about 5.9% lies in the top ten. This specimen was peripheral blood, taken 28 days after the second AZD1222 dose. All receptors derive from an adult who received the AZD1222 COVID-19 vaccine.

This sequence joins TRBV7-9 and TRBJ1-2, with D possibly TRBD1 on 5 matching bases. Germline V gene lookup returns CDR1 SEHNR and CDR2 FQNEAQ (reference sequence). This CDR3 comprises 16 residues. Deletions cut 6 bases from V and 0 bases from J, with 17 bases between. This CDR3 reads CASSIAGLRANYGYTF. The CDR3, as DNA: TGTGCCAGCAGTATAGCGGGACTTAGAGCTAACTATGGCTACACCTTC.

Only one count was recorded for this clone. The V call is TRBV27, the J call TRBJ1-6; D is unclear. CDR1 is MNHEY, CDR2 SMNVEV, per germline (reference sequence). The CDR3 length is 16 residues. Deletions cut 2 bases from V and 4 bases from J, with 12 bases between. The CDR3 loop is CASSLVGYGYNSPLHF. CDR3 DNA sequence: TGTGCCAGCAGTTTAGTGGGCTATGGATATAATTCACCCCTCCACTTT.

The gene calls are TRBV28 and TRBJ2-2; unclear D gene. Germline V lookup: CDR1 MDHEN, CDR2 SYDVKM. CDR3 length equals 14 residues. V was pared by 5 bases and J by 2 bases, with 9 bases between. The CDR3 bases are TGTGCCAGCAGTCTACAGAGAAACACCGGGGAGCTGTTTTTT. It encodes CASSLQRNTGELFF.

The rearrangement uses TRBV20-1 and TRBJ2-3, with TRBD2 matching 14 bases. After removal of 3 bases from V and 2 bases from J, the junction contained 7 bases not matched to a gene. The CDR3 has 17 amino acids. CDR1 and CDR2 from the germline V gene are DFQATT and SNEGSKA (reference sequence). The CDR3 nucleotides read TGCAGTGCTAGTTCCGGGACTAGCGGGGGTACCACAGATACGCAGTATTTT. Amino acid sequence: CSASSGTSGGTTDTQYF.